This TCR beta chain was found in a study of spatial heterogeneity in lung cancer. Background on the study: Matched bulk RNA-seq yielded a T cell transcriptional module score. Counts of TCR transcripts in tumor regions correlated strongly with that score.

From the 5' RACE reads, TCRdb called clonotypes with MiXCR, one entry per CDR3 protein. The sample comprises about 4,200 distinct CDR3 sequences, 6% to 7% of which are singletons, and 15% to 20% rests with the top ten. This clonotype was observed at least ten times. As yet, its antigen is unknown. Time point described: sample taken at primary tumor resection. Study-level points and caveats: Counts of expanded alpha and beta TCRs within tumors tracked the tumor nonsynonymous mutation count.

V lost 6 bases, J lost 1 base, and 3 bases lay in between. This CDR3 region has 11 residues. In germline, CDR1 is SNHLY, CDR2 FYNNEI. V and J are TRBV2 and TRBJ1-1; no firm D call. This TCR derives from a male donor with early-stage non-small cell lung cancer. Sequencing used lung tumor tissue, obtained at surgery. The CDR3: CASSPNTEAFF. The CDR3 nucleotides read TGTGCCAGCAGCCCGAACACTGAAGCTTTCTTT. The variable domain in full, completed from reference TRBV2 and TRBJ1-1, reads EPEVTQTPSHQVTQMGQEVILRCVPISNHLYFYWYRQILGQKVEFLVSFYNNEISEKSEIFDDQFSVERPDGSNFTLKIRSTKLEDSAMYFCASSPNTEAFFGQGTRLTVV.